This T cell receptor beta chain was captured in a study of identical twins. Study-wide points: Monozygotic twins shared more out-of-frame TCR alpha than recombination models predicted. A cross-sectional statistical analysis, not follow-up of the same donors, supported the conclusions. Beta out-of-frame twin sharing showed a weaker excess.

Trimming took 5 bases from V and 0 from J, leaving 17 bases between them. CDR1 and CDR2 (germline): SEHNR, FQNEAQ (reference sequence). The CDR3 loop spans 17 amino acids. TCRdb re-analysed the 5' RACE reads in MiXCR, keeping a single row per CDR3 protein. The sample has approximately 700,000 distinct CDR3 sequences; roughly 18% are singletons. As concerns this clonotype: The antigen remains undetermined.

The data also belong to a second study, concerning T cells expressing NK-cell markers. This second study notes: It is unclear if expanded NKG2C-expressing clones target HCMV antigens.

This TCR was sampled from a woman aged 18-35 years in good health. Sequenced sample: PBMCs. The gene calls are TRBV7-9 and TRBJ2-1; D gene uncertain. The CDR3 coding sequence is TGTGCCAGCAGCGCGGTCCGCCAGACCAGCTCCTACAATGAGCAGTTCTTC. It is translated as CASSAVRQTSSYNEQFF.